This T cell receptor beta chain was documented in a study of Tregs in tolerant kidney transplant recipients. In the study overall: Mixed chimerism was transient after nonmyeloablative marrow transplants from related graft donors.

CD4+CD25+CD127- Tregs, CD4+CD25- non-Tregs, CD4 and CD8 cells were sorted. About this clone: What it binds is unknown.

The table came from immunoSEQ multiplex PCR; TCRdb's copy has only in-frame clones and leaves some out. The sample shows roughly 99,000 clones, roughly 93% of them seen only once. The study, taken as a whole, reports: The small number of patients limits these findings pending further validation. In tolerant patients, donor-specific Tregs outgrew total Tregs, suggesting antigen-driven expansion.

The CDR3 contains 16 residues. J was trimmed by 2 bases and V by 1 base; bases with no gene match: 6. Germline CDR1 SGHVS, CDR2 FQNEAQ. The material was CD4+ T cells from blood, obtained before the transplant. The V and J genes are TRBV7-8 and TRBJ2-3; 7 nucleotides match TRBD2. The clonotype originates from a human donor who received a combined kidney and bone marrow transplant. CDR3 loop: CASSLDLAVPTDTQYF. The CDR3 bases are TGTGCCAGCAGCTTAGACCTAGCGGTACCCACAGATACGCAGTATTTT.